The present entry profiles one TCR beta chain with its context. Its matching antigen is unknown. This record belongs to a study of cytomegalovirus exposure and HLA in healthy donors. Study-wide results and caveats: In a later analysis, across HLA loci, associated TCR counts were highest for DRB1, lowest for HLA-C. Most sequenced TCRs were rare (though some public TCRs occurred in many donors). Near-uniform donor sequencing depth was presumed by presence/absence analyses.

PCR involved 60 Vbeta and 13 Jbeta primers. In the study's own analysis: Later reanalysis found tens of millions of unique TCR beta chains, about 10 million of them shared. Measured with immunoSEQ multiplex PCR; TCRdb has only the in-frame clones, and not every one. V and J calls plus clone size are reproduced from that table; the DNA served to infer D and trimming. The sample lists 100,000 to 150,000 clones; roughly 80% were seen once. The source material was PBMCs. The TCR comes from a boy younger than 18 in good health and CMV-seronegative.

CDR3: CAWWFDGRSFGELFF. The CDR3 DNA reads TGTGCCTGGTGGTTCGACGGGAGGAGCTTCGGGGAGCTGTTTTTT. This rearrangement joins TRBV30 to TRBJ2-2; 7 bases map to TRBD2. This CDR3 is 15 amino acids long. Germline V lookup: CDR1 GTSNPN, CDR2 SVGIG (reference sequence). V lost 5 bases, J lost 7 bases, and 13 bases stayed unmatched.